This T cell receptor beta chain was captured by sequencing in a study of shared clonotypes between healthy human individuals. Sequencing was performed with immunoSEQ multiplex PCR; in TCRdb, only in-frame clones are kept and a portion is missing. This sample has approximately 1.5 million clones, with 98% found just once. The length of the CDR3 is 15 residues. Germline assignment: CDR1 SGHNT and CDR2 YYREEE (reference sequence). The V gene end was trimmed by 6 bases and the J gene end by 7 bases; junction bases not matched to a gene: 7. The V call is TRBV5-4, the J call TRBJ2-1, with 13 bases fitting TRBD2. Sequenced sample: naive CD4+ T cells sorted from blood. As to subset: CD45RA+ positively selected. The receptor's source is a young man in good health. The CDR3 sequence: CASTPGLAGFNEQFF. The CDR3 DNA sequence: TGTGCCAGCACCCCGGGACTAGCGGGATTTAATGAGCAGTTCTTC.